One and the same sample provided the 21 T cell receptor beta chains below, sequenced in a study of blood T cell repertoires in COVID-19. The table came from immunoSEQ multiplex PCR; TCRdb's copy has only in-frame clones and leaves some out. Of around 200,000 clones in the sample, 88% were seen once. The sample was peripheral blood. These TCRs come from a man younger than 35 with active or convalescent COVID-19.

On this clone: The sample holds other DNA sequences that translate to the same CDR3. The chain joins TRBV15 to TRBJ1-2; 9 bases agree with TRBD1. This CDR3 region has 16 residues. CDR1 and CDR2 (germline): LNHNV, YYDKDF (reference sequence). The V segment lost 3 bases and the J segment 2 bases; nucleotides outside the gene matches: 7. The CDR3 here is CATSRAPGTGNYGYTF. The CDR3 DNA is TGTGCCACCAGCAGGGCCCCCGGGACAGGGAACTATGGCTACACCTTC. The whole variable domain, filled in from reference TRBV15 and TRBJ1-2, reads DAMVIQNPRYQVTQFGKPVTLSCSQTLNHNVMYWYQQKSSQAPKLLFHYYDKDFNNEADTPDNFQSRRPNTSFCFLDIRSPGLGDTAMYLCATSRAPGTGNYGYTFGSGTRLTVV.

J is TRBJ1-1 and V is TRBV5-4; D gene uncertain. The CDR3 has 14 residues. Trimming stripped 2 bases from V and 6 bases from J, with 14 bases between. Germline CDR1 is SGHNT and CDR2 is YYREEE (reference sequence). In nucleotides, the CDR3 is TGTGCCAGCAGCTTTCAGGACTTCCACCCTGAAGCTTTCTTT. The encoded protein is CASSFQDFHPEAFF.

The rearrangement joins TRBV12-5 to TRBJ2-1; the match to TRBD2 covers 7 bases. V shed 7 bases and J 7 bases; nucleotides not matched to a gene: 16. Per the germline V gene, CDR1 is LGHNT and CDR2 is FRNRAP. The CDR3 runs 16 residues. Written as DNA, the CDR3 is TGTGCTAGTGCCAGACAAGCGGGAAGGGATGGGAATGAGCAGTTCTTC. Translation: CASARQAGRDGNEQFF.

This clone was recorded only once. The chain is built from TRBV18 and TRBJ2-7, with TRBD1 matching over 9 bases. V lost 3 bases to trimming and J lost 6 bases; unmatched junction nucleotides: 9. Germline CDR1 KGHSH, CDR2 LQKENI. The length of the CDR3 is 15 residues. CDR3 sequence reads: CASSPRQGDISEQYF. The CDR3 nucleotides read TGTGCCAGCTCACCCAGACAGGGGGATATTTCCGAGCAGTACTTC.

The rearrangement links TRBV9 to TRBJ2-2; 8 bases are a match to TRBD2. This CDR3 spans 15 amino acids. V gave up 5 bases and J gave up 2 bases; unmatched junction bases: 5. The germline CDR1 and CDR2 sequences are SGDLS and YYNGEE. As DNA, the CDR3 is TGTGCCAGCAGGCGACTAGCGTCAAACACCGGGGAGCTGTTTTTT. Its protein is CASRRLASNTGELFF.

The chain combines TRBV6-5 with TRBJ1-1; 7 positions match TRBD1. CDR1 is MNHEY and CDR2 is SVGAGI in the germline V gene. V was clipped by 6 bases and J by 0 bases; unmatched bases: 1. The CDR3 length is 13 residues. Written as DNA, the CDR3 is TGTGCCAGCAGCAGGGGGTTGAACACTGAAGCTTTCTTT. This sequence encodes CASSRGLNTEAFF.

The V gene is TRBV4-3, the J gene TRBJ1-2; D may be TRBD1 (6 bases). The CDR3 sequence is 14 residues long. Germline-derived CDR1 and CDR2 are LGHNA and YSLEER. V lost 1 base and J 7 bases, leaving 13 bases between the germline ends. CDR3 sequence: CASSQVHRASGYTF. The CDR3 DNA follows: TGCGCCAGCAGCCAAGTGCACAGGGCGAGTGGCTACACCTTC.

This rearrangement joins TRBV14 to TRBJ2-7, with D possibly being TRBD2 (6 bases). V gave up 4 bases and J gave up 4 bases, with 14 bases separating them. Germline CDR1 reads SGHDN; CDR2 reads FVKESK. This CDR3 is built from 14 residues. The CDR3 region is CASSRNTGDYEQYF. In DNA form, the CDR3 reads TGTGCCAGCAGCCGGAACACGGGGGATTACGAGCAGTACTTC.

V usage is TRBV18 and J usage is TRBJ2-2; D is possibly TRBD2 (6 bases). The germline V gene encodes CDR1 KGHSH and CDR2 LQKENI. V lost 4 bases to trimming and J lost 5 bases, with 20 bases between them. This CDR3 has 17 amino acids. The CDR3: CASSLSGLRAPTGELFF. CDR3 DNA sequence: TGTGCCAGCTCACTGTCGGGACTCCGGGCTCCGACCGGGGAGCTGTTTTTT. Filled out from reference TRBV18 and TRBJ2-2, the complete variable domain reads NAGVMQNPRHLVRRRGQEARLRCSPMKGHSHVYWYRQLPEEGLKFMVYLQKENIIDESGMPKERFSAEFPKEGPSILRIQQVVRGDSAAYFCASSLSGLRAPTGELFFGEGSRLTVL.

The rearrangement uses TRBV7-9 and TRBJ1-4; 7 bases align to TRBD1. Germline-derived CDR1 and CDR2 are SEHNR and FQNEAQ (reference sequence). J lost 3 bases, V lost 6 bases, and 7 bases had no gene match. This CDR3 spans 15 amino acids. This CDR3 is CASRRSGTANEKLFF. The DNA of the CDR3 is TGTGCCAGCAGGCGTTCCGGGACAGCTAATGAAAAACTGTTTTTT.

This chain uses TRBV3-1 (or the pseudogene TRBV3-2) with TRBJ2-2, with TRBD2 identical over 9 bases. CDR1 is LGHDT and CDR2 is YNNKEL in the germline V gene (reference sequence). The length of the CDR3 is 15 residues. The V segment lost 4 bases and the J segment 6 bases; nucleotides outside the gene matches: 6. CDR3 loop: CASSLKGLAPGELFF. CDR3 coding DNA: TGTGCCAGCAGCCTCAAAGGACTAGCGCCCGGGGAGCTGTTTTTT.

The genes are TRBV3-1 (or the pseudogene TRBV3-2) and TRBJ2-2; 14 bases agree with TRBD2. CDR1 is LGHDT and CDR2 is YNNKEL in the germline V gene (reference sequence). With V trimmed by 6 bases and J by 7 bases, 10 bases remained unmatched. CDR3 length equals 17 residues. The CDR3 region has the DNA TGTGCCAGCAGTCTCTATGGACTAGCGGGAGGCGGCGGGGAGCTGTTTTTT. It is translated as CASSLYGLAGGGGELFF.

The chain is built from TRBV6-2 or TRBV6-3 and TRBJ2-7, with D perhaps matching TRBD2 (5 bases). V lost 6 bases, J lost 1 base, and 10 bases lay in between. The V gene's germline CDR1 is MNHEY and CDR2 SVGEGT. There are 13 residues in the CDR3. The CDR3 DNA reads TGTGCCAGCAGCAACGGGGTTTCCTACGAGCAGTACTTC. Its protein is CASSNGVSYEQYF.

J is TRBJ1-1 and V is TRBV5-4, with 7 bases that match TRBD1. This CDR3 has 13 residues. With V trimmed by 4 bases and J by 1 base, 1 base remained unmatched. Germline CDR1 reads SGHNT; CDR2 reads YYREEE (reference sequence). CDR3 nucleotides: TGTGCCAGCAGCCGGGACAGGAACACTGAAGCTTTCTTT. As protein: CASSRDRNTEAFF.

This chain uses TRBV28 with TRBJ1-4; maybe TRBD1 (5 bases). Germline CDR1 reads MDHEN; CDR2 reads SYDVKM. V dropped 3 bases and J dropped 3 bases, with 8 bases sitting between them. The CDR3 sequence is 14 residues long. CDR3 nucleotide sequence: TGTGCCAGCAGTTTCCGGGGGTCTAATGAAAAACTGTTTTTT. Its translation is CASSFRGSNEKLFF. The whole variable domain, filled in from reference TRBV28 and TRBJ1-4, reads DVKVTQSSRYLVKRTGEKVFLECVQDMDHENMFWYRQDPGLGLRLIYFSYDVKMKEKGDIPEGYSVSREKKERFSLILESASTNQTSMYLCASSFRGSNEKLFFGSGTQLSVL.

The V gene is TRBV21-1, the J gene TRBJ2-3; TRBD2, the D gene given by the table, was not confirmed from the DNA. TRBV21-1 is recorded as a pseudogene. This CDR3 is 16 amino acids long. Here the CDR3 DNA reads TGTGCCAGCAGCAGAATTAGCGGGGGGGCCACAGATACGCAGTATTTT. It translates to CASSRISGGATDTQYF.

This clone has just one count. This chain joins TRBV30 and TRBJ2-7; TRBD2 is a possible D gene (6 bases). The CDR3 contains 15 residues. V shed 1 base and J shed 5 bases, with 18 bases lying between them. The germline V gene encodes CDR1 GTSNPN and CDR2 SVGIG (reference sequence). The CDR3 loop is CAWSAMTRGSHEQYF. As DNA, the CDR3 is TGTGCCTGGAGTGCTATGACCCGGGGGTCGCACGAGCAGTACTTC.

The CDR3 DNA sequence: TGTGCCAGTAGTACGACTGTGCGGGGGGGGACCGGGGAGCTGTTTTTT. Encoded protein: CASSTTVRGGTGELFF. V is TRBV19 and J is TRBJ2-2; 9 nucleotides align to TRBD2. CDR1 is LNHDA and CDR2 is SQIVND in the germline V gene (reference sequence). J gave up 5 bases and V 4 bases, and 8 bases lay outside the gene matches. This CDR3 region has 16 residues.

The chain links TRBV7-9 to TRBJ2-5; a possible D gene is TRBD2 (7 bases). CDR1 and CDR2 (germline): SEHNR, FQNEAQ (reference sequence). V lost 8 bases, J lost 1 base, and 17 bases lay in between. The CDR3 is made up of 15 amino acids. The CDR3 protein is CASEIGGAFQETQYF. Written as DNA, the CDR3 is TGTGCCAGCGAAATAGGGGGGGCCTTCCAAGAGACCCAGTACTTC.

This clone was seen just once. V usage is TRBV25-1 and J usage is TRBJ2-5, with D maybe TRBD1 (5 bases). From germline, CDR1 is MGHDK and CDR2 SYGVNS. Trimming cost V 3 bases and J 5 bases, with 16 bases left between them. The CDR3 covers 15 residues. The CDR3 sequence is CASSDPGYGLETQYF. In DNA form, the CDR3 reads TGTGCCAGCAGTGATCCAGGGTACGGTCTGGAGACCCAGTACTTC.

For the CDR3, the DNA is TGTGCCAGCAGCAAAATAAGGGGGTGGGACACTGAAGCTTTCTTT. Encoded protein: CASSKIRGWDTEAFF. The chain links TRBV7-2 to TRBJ1-1; D is possibly TRBD1 (6 bases). The CDR3 runs to 15 residues. The V and J ends lost 5 bases and 3 bases respectively, with 16 bases between them. Germline V lookup: CDR1 SGHTA, CDR2 FQGNSA.